A single sample gave rise to the 32 T cell receptor beta chains below, sequenced in a study of cytomegalovirus exposure and HLA in healthy donors. PCR involved 60 Vbeta and 13 Jbeta primers. TCRdb's copy holds only in-frame clones and misses some; the assay was immunoSEQ multiplex PCR. This sample has about 150,000 clones, with approximately 78% found just once. The sequenced sample consisted of PBMCs. These receptors all stem from a male donor in good health and CMV-seronegative.

This clone appeared once. The V and J genes are TRBV4-2 and TRBJ2-2, with D tentatively TRBD1 (6 bases). The CDR3 is made up of 16 amino acids. Per the germline V gene, CDR1 is LGHNA and CDR2 is YNFKEQ. Trimming shortened V by 4 bases and J by 5 bases, and 17 bases separated the two germline ends. This chain's CDR3 is CASSPGNRVGTGELFF. In DNA form, the CDR3 reads TGTGCCAGCAGCCCTGGGAACAGGGTGGGGACCGGGGAGCTGTTTTTT.

The rearrangement joins TRBV21-1 to TRBJ1-4; the table gives TRBD1 as D, unverified against the DNA. TRBV21-1 corresponds to a pseudogene. This CDR3 region has 11 residues. The CDR3 sequence is CASSPQEKLFF. The CDR3 DNA is TGTGCCAGCAGCCCACAGGAAAAACTGTTTTTT.

This chain uses TRBV7-2 with TRBJ2-4, with 7 bases that match TRBD1. This CDR3 comprises 16 residues. The J segment lost 2 bases and the V segment lost 3 bases, leaving 7 bases of the junction unmatched. Germline V lookup: CDR1 SGHTA, CDR2 FQGNSA. CDR3 DNA: TGTGCCAGCAGCTTTCGGACAGGTTTGACCAAAAACATTCAGTACTTC. It is translated as CASSFRTGLTKNIQYF.

This clone was observed a few times. The chain combines TRBV5-1 with TRBJ2-7; 7 bases align to TRBD2. CDR3 size: 12 residues. CDR1 is SGHRS, CDR2 YFSETQ, per germline. V shed 4 bases, J shed 5 bases, and the junction held 3 bases outside the gene matches. DNA of the CDR3: TGCGCCAGCAGCGGCGGGAGCGACGAGCAGTACTTC. Residues: CASSGGSDEQYF.

This chain connects TRBV11-2 to TRBJ1-1, with 7 bases fitting TRBD1. V was clipped by 5 bases and J by 2 bases; unmatched bases: 11. CDR3 length equals 16 residues. From germline, CDR1 is SGHAT and CDR2 FQNNGV. The chain's CDR3 is CASSQTSRGDNTEAFF. The CDR3 DNA follows: TGTGCCAGCAGCCAGACCTCCAGGGGGGATAACACTGAAGCTTTCTTT.

The chain couples TRBV7-2 to TRBJ2-5; no firm D call. Trimming stripped 4 bases from V and 1 base from J, with 7 bases between. This CDR3 comprises 13 residues. CDR1 is SGHTA and CDR2 is FQGNSA in the germline V gene. Written as DNA, the CDR3 is TGTGCCAGCAGCTCGACACGCCAAGAGACCCAGTACTTC. It is translated as CASSSTRQETQYF.

V is TRBV11-2 and J is TRBJ2-1; 10 nucleotides agree with TRBD2. The CDR3 loop spans 16 amino acids. Trimming removed 3 bases from V and 3 bases from J; junction bases left unmatched: 5. Germline lookup yields CDR1 SGHAT and CDR2 FQNNGV. CDR3 region: CASSFYLAGDYNEQFF. As DNA, the CDR3 is TGTGCCAGCAGCTTTTACCTAGCGGGAGACTACAATGAGCAGTTCTTC.

This rearrangement joins TRBV19 to TRBJ1-5; 9 positions agree with TRBD1. The CDR3 sequence is 16 residues long. The V gene's germline CDR1 is LNHDA and CDR2 SQIVND (reference sequence). Losses at the gene ends were 4 bases for V and 0 bases for J; bases not matched to a gene: 4. CDR3 coding DNA: TGTGCCAGTAGTACCGGGACAGGGAATAGCAATCAGCCCCAGCATTTT. Residues: CASSTGTGNSNQPQHF.

This clone appeared once. J is TRBJ1-5 and V is TRBV23-1; D is possibly TRBD1 (6 bases). TRBV23-1 is classed as an ORF, of uncertain function. The CDR3 is 19 amino acids. Trimming left V 1 base short and J 4 bases short, with 23 bases between. The CDR3 DNA sequence: TGCGCCAGCAGTCAATTGAGGCCAGGGGAAGGTGAGGAGAATCAGCCCCAGCATTTT. Its translation is CASSQLRPGEGEENQPQHF.

The CDR3 loop reads CASSRQVHSGNTIYF. CDR3 sequence (DNA): TGTGCCAGCTCAAGACAGGTACACTCTGGAAACACCATATATTTT. This chain joins TRBV18 and TRBJ1-3; the D gene is possibly TRBD1 (6 bases). The CDR3 spans 15 residues. Trimming cost V 5 bases and J 0 bases, with 11 bases left between them. Per germline, CDR1 KGHSH and CDR2 LQKENI. Full variable domain (rest looked up from reference TRBV18 and TRBJ1-3): NAGVMQNPRHLVRRRGQEARLRCSPMKGHSHVYWYRQLPEEGLKFMVYLQKENIIDESGMPKERFSAEFPKEGPSILRIQQVVRGDSAAYFCASSRQVHSGNTIYFGEGSWLTVV.

The V and J genes are TRBV5-4 and TRBJ1-5; D might be TRBD1 (5 bases). The germline CDR1 and CDR2 sequences are SGHNT and YYREEE (reference sequence). This CDR3 contains 13 residues. V lost 4 bases, J lost 7 bases, and 12 bases lay in between. Here the CDR3 reads CASSGGVGQPQHF. The CDR3 DNA reads as TGTGCCAGCAGCGGGGGGGTTGGACAGCCCCAGCATTTT.

This chain joins TRBV4-3 and TRBJ2-3; a weak D match, TRBD2 (5 bases). CDR1 is LGHNA and CDR2 is YSLEER in the germline V gene. Deletions cut 1 base from V and 6 bases from J, with 14 bases between. The CDR3 contains 15 residues. The CDR3 loop reads CASSQVTRTSDTQYF. In DNA, the CDR3 is TGCGCCAGCAGCCAAGTCACTAGGACTTCGGATACGCAGTATTTT.

The chain is built from TRBV7-9 and TRBJ2-1; 7 positions match TRBD2. This CDR3 contains 11 residues. The junction had 0 bases not matched to a gene; V was cut back by 4 bases and J by 9 bases. The germline V gene has CDR1 SEHNR and CDR2 FQNEAQ (reference sequence). CDR3 bases: TGTGCCAGCAGCTCGGGGGGTGAGCAGTTCTTC. This encodes CASSSGGEQFF. The complete variable domain, with remaining parts taken from reference TRBV7-9 and TRBJ2-1, reads DTGVSQNPRHKITKRGQNVTFRCDPISEHNRLYWYRQTLGQGPEFLTYFQNEAQLEKSRLLSDRFSAERPKGSFSTLEIQRTEQGDSAMYLCASSSGGEQFFGPGTRLTVL.

The gene calls are TRBV6-6 and TRBJ2-3; TRBD2 matches 8 bases. CDR1 and CDR2 (germline): MNHNY, SVGAGI (reference sequence). This CDR3 contains 16 residues. J was trimmed by 6 bases and V by 2 bases; bases with no gene match: 10. The CDR3 coding sequence is TGTGCCAGCAGTTACGGCGTTAGCGGGGACCCGGATACGCAGTATTTT. This encodes CASSYGVSGDPDTQYF.

This chain links TRBV6-5 with TRBJ2-1, with 9 positions matching TRBD1. CDR3 length equals 13 residues. Losses at the gene ends were 7 bases for V and 9 bases for J; bases not matched to a gene: 7. Germline loops: CDR1 MNHEY, CDR2 SVGAGI. CDR3 in DNA: TGTGCCAGCAAGAACAGGGGGCCGGGTGAGCAGTTCTTC. Amino acids: CASKNRGPGEQFF.

The chain recombines TRBV7-2 with TRBJ1-4; the D is unclear. Looked up from germline, CDR1 is SGHTA and CDR2 is FQGNSA. The CDR3 is made up of 13 amino acids. Trimming cost V 1 base and J 8 bases, with 8 bases left between them. CDR3 nucleotide sequence: TGTGCCAGCAGCTTAGTCGGGGAGGAAAAACTGTTTTTT. It translates to CASSLVGEEKLFF. Full variable domain (rest looked up from reference TRBV7-2 and TRBJ1-4): GAGVSQSPSNKVTEKGKDVELRCDPISGHTALYWYRQSLGQGLEFLIYFQGNSAPDKSGLPSDRFSAERTGGSVSTLTIQRTQQEDSAVYLCASSLVGEEKLFFGSGTQLSVL.

The rearrangement links TRBV15 to TRBJ2-7; D is possibly TRBD1 (6 bases). Looked up from germline, CDR1 is LNHNV and CDR2 is YYDKDF (reference sequence). Between the trimmed V and J ends, which lost 2 bases and 6 bases, there was a span of 14 bases. This CDR3 has 14 amino acids. CDR3 amino acids: CATSRRTSGAEQYF. CDR3 DNA: TGTGCCACCAGCAGACGTACCTCAGGGGCCGAGCAGTACTTC.

The rearrangement joins TRBV27 to TRBJ1-5, with D unclear. The CDR3 totals 15 residues. Germline CDR1 is MNHEY and CDR2 is SMNVEV (reference sequence). Trimming pared 2 bases from V and 1 base from J, leaving 9 bases between. The CDR3 spells CASSLEGRSNQPQHF. CDR3 nucleotide sequence: TGTGCCAGCAGTTTAGAGGGTCGAAGCAATCAGCCCCAGCATTTT.

CDR3 nucleotides: TGTGCCAGCAGTTGGGCCAGCGGGAGCCCCTACAATGAGCAGTTCTTC. Encoded protein: CASSWASGSPYNEQFF. V and J are TRBV6-6 and TRBJ2-1; 8 nucleotides agree with TRBD2. The germline V gene has CDR1 MNHNY and CDR2 SVGAGI (reference sequence). This CDR3 is 16 amino acids long. V was pared by 4 bases and J by 2 bases, with 7 bases of the junction left unmatched.

The V and J genes are TRBV13 and TRBJ1-1; 7 nucleotides line up with TRBD1. V lost 5 bases to trimming and J lost 6 bases; unmatched junction nucleotides: 12. This CDR3 is built from 15 residues. Germline CDR1 is PRHDT and CDR2 is FYEKMQ (reference sequence). CDR3 in amino acids: CASSQTRDSASEAFF. As DNA, the CDR3 is TGTGCCAGCAGCCAGACCCGGGACAGCGCTTCTGAAGCTTTCTTT.

This chain uses TRBV19 with TRBJ1-1, with 11 nucleotides matching TRBD1. V dropped 2 bases and J dropped 3; count of bases not matched to a gene: 5. Germline V gene lookup returns CDR1 LNHDA and CDR2 SQIVND (reference sequence). CDR3 length: 16 amino acids. CDR3 region: CASSIRTGGRDTEAFF. CDR3 nucleotides: TGTGCCAGTAGTATACGGACAGGGGGCAGGGACACTGAAGCTTTCTTT.

This rearrangement joins TRBV28 to TRBJ2-5, with D tentatively TRBD1 (5 bases). V was cut by 6 bases and J by 5 bases, with 19 bases left in between. Germline lookup yields CDR1 MDHEN and CDR2 SYDVKM. The length of the CDR3 is 15 residues. The DNA for the CDR3 is TGTGCCAGCAGCGGAAGGACAAACCAACCGGAGACCCAGTACTTC. This encodes CASSGRTNQPETQYF.

CDR3: CASRQLAGGPDTQYF. The DNA of the CDR3 is TGTGCCAGCAGGCAACTAGCGGGAGGTCCAGATACGCAGTATTTT. The chain combines TRBV6-1 with TRBJ2-3, with 12 bases fitting TRBD2. Germline loops: CDR1 MNHNS, CDR2 SASEGT. J lost 4 bases, V lost 6 bases, and 5 bases had no gene match. The CDR3 runs 15 residues.

The CDR3 loop reads CATSSELNRGWENTEAFF. CDR3 nucleotide sequence: TGTGCCACCAGCAGCGAACTCAACAGGGGATGGGAGAACACTGAAGCTTTCTTT. This chain connects TRBV15 to TRBJ1-1, with 7 positions matching TRBD1. After removal of 3 bases from V and 1 base from J, the junction contained 14 bases not matched to a gene. The length of the CDR3 is 18 residues. Germline lookup yields CDR1 LNHNV and CDR2 YYDKDF (reference sequence). Looking up the rest from reference TRBV15 and TRBJ1-1 gives the full variable domain: DAMVIQNPRYQVTQFGKPVTLSCSQTLNHNVMYWYQQKSSQAPKLLFHYYDKDFNNEADTPDNFQSRRPNTSFCFLDIRSPGLGDTAMYLCATSSELNRGWENTEAFFGQGTRLTVV.

The V call is TRBV7-3, the J call TRBJ2-7, with D perhaps TRBD1 (6 bases). The CDR3 runs 15 residues. Per the germline V gene, CDR1 is SGHTA and CDR2 is FQGTGA. Trimming left V 0 bases short and J 4 bases short, with 13 bases between. CDR3 sequence (DNA): TGTGCCAGCAGCTTAACGGGGGCGGCCTCATACGAGCAGTACTTC. Protein: CASSLTGAASYEQYF.

This chain links TRBV7-9 with TRBJ2-7, with D possibly matching TRBD1 (6 bases). The CDR3 spans 13 residues. Trimming cost V 5 bases and J 3 bases, with 11 bases left between them. Germline V gene data show CDR1 as SEHNR and CDR2 as FQNEAQ (reference sequence). CDR3 DNA sequence: TGTGCCAGCAGCCCTCCAGGGGTCTACGAGCAGTACTTC. This codes for CASSPPGVYEQYF.

The chain is built from TRBV7-6 and TRBJ2-1, with 13 bases matching TRBD2. The germline V gene has CDR1 SGHVS and CDR2 FNYEAQ. The CDR3 covers 18 residues. The V and J ends lost 0 bases and 4 bases, in that order; junction bases with no gene match: 6. The CDR3 region has the DNA TGTGCCAGCAGCTTAGCTCCTACGGGACTAGCGGGGTACAATGAGCAGTTCTTC. Its translation: CASSLAPTGLAGYNEQFF.

The chain is built from TRBV5-1 and TRBJ2-7, with 10 bases matching TRBD1. Trimming cost V 1 base and J 7 bases; bases outside gene matches: 8. The CDR3 loop spans 15 amino acids. Per germline, CDR1 SGHRS and CDR2 YFSETQ. This CDR3 is CASSLFETGGREQYF. Written as DNA, the CDR3 is TGCGCCAGCAGCTTGTTTGAGACAGGGGGCCGGGAGCAGTACTTC. Using reference TRBV5-1 and TRBJ2-7 for the parts outside the CDR3, the full variable domain is KAGVTQTPRYLIKTRGQQVTLSCSPISGHRSVSWYQQTPGQGLQFLFEYFSETQRNKGNFPGRFSGRQFSNSRSEMNVSTLELGDSALYLCASSLFETGGREQYFGPGTRLTVT.

The V gene is TRBV30, the J gene TRBJ2-7; 10 bases map to TRBD2. There are 15 residues in the CDR3. The trim removed 5 bases at V and 6 bases at J, leaving 13 bases unmatched. Germline values: CDR1 GTSNPN, CDR2 SVGIG (reference sequence). The DNA for the CDR3 is TGTGCCTGGTTGTGGGCTAGCGGGAGTTCGGTCGAGCAGTACTTC. Protein sequence: CAWLWASGSSVEQYF.

The chain carries TRBV27 and TRBJ2-3, with D possibly matching TRBD1 (6 bases). The V gene lost 6 bases and the J gene lost 2 bases, with 12 bases spanning the gap. CDR3 length: 14 residues. Per germline, CDR1 MNHEY and CDR2 SMNVEV (reference sequence). In DNA, the CDR3 is TGTGCCAGCAGCCCAGGGGCCTCCACAGATACGCAGTATTTT. Amino acid sequence: CASSPGASTDTQYF.

The J gene is TRBJ1-2, the V gene TRBV28; 7 positions agree with TRBD1. The CDR3 is 14 amino acids. With 5 bases clipped from V and 7 bases from J, the junction kept 10 bases outside the gene matches. Germline V gives CDR1 MDHEN, CDR2 SYDVKM. The CDR3 DNA is TGTGCCAGCAGTATCCCCGAAGGGGGCCGTGGCTACACCTTC. This gives the protein CASSIPEGGRGYTF.

The chain uses TRBV28 and TRBJ2-7, with D possibly being TRBD2 (6 bases). The CDR3 is 16 residues long. CDR1 and CDR2 from the germline V gene are MDHEN and SYDVKM. V shed 3 bases and J shed 5 bases, with 20 bases lying between them. CDR3 in DNA: TGTGCCAGCAGTTTCCCCGCGGCGGACTACCGGGACGAGCAGTACTTC. Its translation: CASSFPAADYRDEQYF. Combining the CDR3 with reference TRBV28 and TRBJ2-7 gives the whole variable domain DVKVTQSSRYLVKRTGEKVFLECVQDMDHENMFWYRQDPGLGLRLIYFSYDVKMKEKGDIPEGYSVSREKKERFSLILESASTNQTSMYLCASSFPAADYRDEQYFGPGTRLTVT.